This T cell receptor beta chain came from a study of cytomegalovirus exposure and HLA in healthy donors. For the study at large: In a previous analysis, some 120 million unique TCR beta sequences were found from some 200 million T cells. Study findings and constraints: Accurate HLA-A and HLA-B prediction from TCR beta sequences was reported for most subjects. The records held CMV serostatus as the only immune exposure information.

Concerning this clone: The antigen remains unidentified.

Primers included in the PCR were 60 Vbeta and 13 Jbeta primers. Libraries were prepared by immunoSEQ multiplex PCR; TCRdb keeps only in-frame clonotypes and omits some of them. The repertoire holds about 130,000 clones, with approximately 74% as singletons. The donors, nominally healthy at sampling, likely had unrecorded immune exposures. The V gene's germline CDR1 is MDHEN and CDR2 SYDVKM. V was clipped by 8 bases and J by 7 bases; unmatched bases: 3. The CDR3 consists of 11 residues. Source material: PBMCs. V gene TRBV28 combines with J gene TRBJ1-2; 8 positions match TRBD1. The clonotype originates from a man aged 35 to 55 in good health and CMV-seropositive. CDR3 in amino acids: CASGQGCGYTF. The CDR3 coding sequence is TGTGCCAGCGGACAGGGTTGTGGCTACACCTTC.